This T cell receptor (beta chain) was profiled in a study of blood T cells in healthy people across ages. Study-wide points: Percentage of naive T cells showed a strong correlation with TCR beta diversity. Roughly linear declines in TCR beta diversity per million T cells occurred with age.

Sample-barcoded 5' priming and a J-beta primer mix drove a second PCR of about 6 to 12 cycles. Via MiXCR, TCRdb re-called the 5' RACE reads, giving one row per CDR3 protein. The sample yields roughly 1 million distinct CDR3 sequences, under 30% seen once. V shed 0 bases and J 4 bases; nucleotides not matched to a gene: 4. Germline V lookup: CDR1 MNHEY, CDR2 SVGAGI. The CDR3 is 16 residues long. The extraction recovered at least 5 micrograms of total RNA per sample. On this clonotype: Its antigen remains unknown.

These data also formed part of another study, on T cells of mothers and their children.

This chain links TRBV6-5 with TRBJ2-1; 9 bases align to TRBD2. Sample: blood. The receptor was isolated from a girl aged 2-10 years in good health. CDR3 protein: CASSYSPSGVYNEQFF. The CDR3 DNA reads as TGTGCCAGCAGTTACTCACCTAGCGGGGTATACAATGAGCAGTTCTTC.